The clone carrying this TCR beta chain occurred many times. The data are from a study of blood T cell repertoires in COVID-19. The method was immunoSEQ multiplex PCR; TCRdb's version includes in-frame clones alone and lacks a portion of them. Among tens of thousands of clones listed, less than 85% were seen once. The CDR3 consists of 17 residues. Germline CDR1 and CDR2: MDHEN and SYDVKM. V was pared by 5 bases and J by 3 bases, with 17 bases between. The sequenced sample was peripheral blood. This rearrangement joins TRBV28 to TRBJ1-6; the D gene is possibly TRBD1 (6 bases). The source of this sequence is a woman over 75 with acute or convalescent COVID-19. CDR3 in amino acids: CASSPGQLRGYNSPLHF. The DNA for the CDR3 is TGTGCCAGCAGTCCTGGGCAACTCAGGGGCTATAATTCACCCCTCCACTTT.